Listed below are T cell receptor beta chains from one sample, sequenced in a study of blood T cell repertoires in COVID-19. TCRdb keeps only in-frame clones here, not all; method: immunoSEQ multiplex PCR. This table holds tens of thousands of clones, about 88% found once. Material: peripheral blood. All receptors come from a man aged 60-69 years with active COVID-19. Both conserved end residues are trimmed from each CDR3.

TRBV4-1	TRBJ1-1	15	ASSHVTAGVVLTEAF
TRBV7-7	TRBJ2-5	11	ASSLGHQETQY
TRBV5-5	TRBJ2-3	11	ASSLDSQNTQY
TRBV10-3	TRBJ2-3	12	AISVLGSEDTQY
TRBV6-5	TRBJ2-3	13	ASSYSMDITDTQY
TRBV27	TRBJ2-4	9	ASTQGNIQY
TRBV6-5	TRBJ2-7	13	ASRRGGMRSYEQY
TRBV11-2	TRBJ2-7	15	ASSSFPTRGPDYEQY
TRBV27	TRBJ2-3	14	ASRPFSGRDPDTQY
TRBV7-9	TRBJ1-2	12	ASNADRTSYGYT
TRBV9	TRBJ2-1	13	ASSVDSGAYNEQF
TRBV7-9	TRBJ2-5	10	ASSYRGETQY
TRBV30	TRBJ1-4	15	AWSSQRGGLTNEKLF
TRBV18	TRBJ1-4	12	ASSRTGLNEKLF
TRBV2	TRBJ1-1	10	ASSPRRGEAF
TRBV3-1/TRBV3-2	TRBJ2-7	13	ASSQEVGGAYEQY
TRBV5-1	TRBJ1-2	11	ASSSSGMAGYT
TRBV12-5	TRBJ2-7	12	ASGKGLGFYEQY
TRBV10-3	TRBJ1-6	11	AISIGGRSPLH
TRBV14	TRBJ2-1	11	ASSTRLANEQF
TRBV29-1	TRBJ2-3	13	SVETLAPFTDTQY
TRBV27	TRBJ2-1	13	ASSTTGTAYNEQF
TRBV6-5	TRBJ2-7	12	ASRTDRATHEQY
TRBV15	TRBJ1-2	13	ATSRTVQGNYGYT
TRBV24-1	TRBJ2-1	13	ATSDPALAANEQF
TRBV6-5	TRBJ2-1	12	ASGGTGDYNEQF
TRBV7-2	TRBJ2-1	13	ASSPLAGVHNEQF
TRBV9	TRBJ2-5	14	ASSPGAASGEETQY
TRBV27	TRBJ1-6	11	ASRSTGNSPLH
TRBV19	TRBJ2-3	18	ASSPGTSGRAQKGTDTQY
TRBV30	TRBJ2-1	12	AQRGGGPYNEQF
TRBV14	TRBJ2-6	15	ASSQPSTDSGANVLT
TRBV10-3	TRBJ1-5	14	AISESTGGNNQPQH
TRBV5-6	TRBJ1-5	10	ASSRMNQPQH
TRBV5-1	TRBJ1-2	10	ASSSSYYGYT
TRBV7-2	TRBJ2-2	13	ASSEGLVVTGELF
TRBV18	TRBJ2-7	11	ASSPLKNYEQY
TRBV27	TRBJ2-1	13	ASRPLRESYNEQF
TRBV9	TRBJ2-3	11	ASSAPSTDTQY
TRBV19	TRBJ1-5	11	ASSIQGGQPQH
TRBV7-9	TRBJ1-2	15	ASSNGQGAARNYGYT
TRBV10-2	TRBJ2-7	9	ASSDFNEQY
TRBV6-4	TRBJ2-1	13	ASSGRLERSNEQF
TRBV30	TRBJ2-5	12	AWRAGGSGETQY
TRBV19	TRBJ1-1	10	ARTHRATEAF
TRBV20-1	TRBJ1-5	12	SASESSGNQPQH